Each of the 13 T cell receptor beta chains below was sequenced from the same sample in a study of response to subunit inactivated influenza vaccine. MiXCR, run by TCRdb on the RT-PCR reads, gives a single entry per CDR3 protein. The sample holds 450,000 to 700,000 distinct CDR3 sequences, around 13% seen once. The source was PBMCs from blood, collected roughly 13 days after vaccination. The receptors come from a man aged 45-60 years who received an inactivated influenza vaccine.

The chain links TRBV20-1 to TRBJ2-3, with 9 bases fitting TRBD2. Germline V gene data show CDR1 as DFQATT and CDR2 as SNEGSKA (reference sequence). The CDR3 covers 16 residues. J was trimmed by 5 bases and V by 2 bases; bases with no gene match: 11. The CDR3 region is CSARIGRGGSGDTQYF. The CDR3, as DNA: TGCAGTGCTAGAATAGGGCGGGGGGGCTCGGGAGATACGCAGTATTTT.

The DNA of the CDR3 is TGTGCCAGCAGTCCGGGGCCCGTGATTGAGGCTCCAGAGACCCAGTACTTC. As protein: CASSPGPVIEAPETQYF. This chain connects TRBV27 to TRBJ2-5; D is possibly TRBD1 or TRBD2 (5 bases each). Germline CDR1 and CDR2: MNHEY and SMNVEV (reference sequence). CDR3 length: 17 amino acids. V shed 5 bases and J shed 4 bases, with 23 bases lying between them.

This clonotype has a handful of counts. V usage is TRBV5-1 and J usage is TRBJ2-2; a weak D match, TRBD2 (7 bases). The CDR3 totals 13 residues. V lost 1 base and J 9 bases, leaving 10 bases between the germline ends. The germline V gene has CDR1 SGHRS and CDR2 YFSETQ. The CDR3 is CASSLRGARELFF. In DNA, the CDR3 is TGCGCCAGCAGCTTGCGGGGGGCTCGGGAGCTGTTTTTT.

CDR3 sequence: CATSRAGQFYEQYF. CDR3 DNA sequence: TGTGCCACCAGCAGAGCCGGACAGTTCTACGAGCAGTACTTC. V and J are TRBV15 and TRBJ2-7; D possibly corresponds to TRBD1 (6 bases). The germline V gene encodes CDR1 LNHNV and CDR2 YYDKDF (reference sequence). This CDR3 is 14 amino acids long. V was clipped by 1 base and J by 3 bases, with 10 bases between them.

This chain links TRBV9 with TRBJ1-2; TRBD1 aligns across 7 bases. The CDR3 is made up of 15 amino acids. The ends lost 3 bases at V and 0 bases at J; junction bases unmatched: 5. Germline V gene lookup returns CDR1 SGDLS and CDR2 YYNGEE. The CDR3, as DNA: TGTGCCAGCAGCGCTACCGGGACAGCTAACTATGGCTACACCTTC. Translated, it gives CASSATGTANYGYTF. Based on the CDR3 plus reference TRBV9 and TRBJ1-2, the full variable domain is DSGVTQTPKHLITATGQRVTLRCSPRSGDLSVYWYQQSLDQGLQFLIQYYNGEERAKGNILERFSAQQFPDLHSELNLSSLELGDSALYFCASSATGTANYGYTFGSGTRLTVV.

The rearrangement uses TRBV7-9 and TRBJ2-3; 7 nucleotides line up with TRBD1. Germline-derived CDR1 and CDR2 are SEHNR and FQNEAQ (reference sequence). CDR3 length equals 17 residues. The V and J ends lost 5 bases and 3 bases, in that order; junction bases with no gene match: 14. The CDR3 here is CASSRSSRDSATDTQYF. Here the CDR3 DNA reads TGTGCCAGCAGCCGATCCAGTAGGGACAGTGCGACAGATACGCAGTATTTT.

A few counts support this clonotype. The CDR3 sequence: CSANPQRVGSYNEQFF. The CDR3 coding sequence is TGCAGTGCAAACCCACAGCGAGTTGGCTCCTACAATGAGCAGTTCTTC. This chain connects TRBV20-1 to TRBJ2-1; D is uncertain. CDR1 is DFQATT and CDR2 is SNEGSKA in the germline V gene (reference sequence). The CDR3 has 16 residues. Trimming stripped 6 bases from V and 0 bases from J, with 18 bases between.

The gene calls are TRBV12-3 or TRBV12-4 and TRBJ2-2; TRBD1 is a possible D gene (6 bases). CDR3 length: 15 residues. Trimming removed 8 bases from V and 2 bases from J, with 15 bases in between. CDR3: CASGYRVFNTGELFF. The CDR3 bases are TGTGCCAGCGGATACAGGGTTTTCAACACCGGGGAGCTGTTTTTT.

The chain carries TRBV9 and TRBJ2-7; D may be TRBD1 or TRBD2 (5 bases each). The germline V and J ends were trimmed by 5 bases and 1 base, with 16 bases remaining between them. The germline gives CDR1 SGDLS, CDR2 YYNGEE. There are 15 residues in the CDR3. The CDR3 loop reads CASRGDGEESYEQYF. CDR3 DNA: TGTGCCAGCAGGGGGGACGGGGAAGAATCCTACGAGCAGTACTTC.

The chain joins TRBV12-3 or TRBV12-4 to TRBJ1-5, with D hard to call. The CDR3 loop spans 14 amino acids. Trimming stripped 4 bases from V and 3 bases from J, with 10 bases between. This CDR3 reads CASSSGSHNQPQHF. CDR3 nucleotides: TGTGCCAGCAGTTCGGGCAGTCACAATCAGCCCCAGCATTTT.

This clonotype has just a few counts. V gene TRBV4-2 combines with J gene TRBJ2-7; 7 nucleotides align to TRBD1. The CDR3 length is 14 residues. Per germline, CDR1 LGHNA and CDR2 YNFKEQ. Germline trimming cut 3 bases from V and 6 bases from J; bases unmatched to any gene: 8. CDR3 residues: CASSHTGEGSEQYF. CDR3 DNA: TGTGCCAGCAGCCACACAGGGGAAGGTTCCGAGCAGTACTTC.

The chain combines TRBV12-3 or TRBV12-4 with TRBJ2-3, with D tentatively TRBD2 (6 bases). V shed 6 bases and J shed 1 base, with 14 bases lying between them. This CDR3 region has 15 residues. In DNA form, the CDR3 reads TGTGCCAGCAGACTCGCGCCTAGCGGCACAGATACGCAGTATTTT. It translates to CASRLAPSGTDTQYF.

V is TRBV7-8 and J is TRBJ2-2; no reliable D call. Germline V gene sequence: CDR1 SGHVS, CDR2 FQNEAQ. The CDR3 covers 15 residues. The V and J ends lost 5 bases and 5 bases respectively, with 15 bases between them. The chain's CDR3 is CASSPLGHRTGELFF. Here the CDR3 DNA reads TGTGCCAGCAGCCCCCTTGGTCATCGGACCGGGGAGCTGTTTTTT.